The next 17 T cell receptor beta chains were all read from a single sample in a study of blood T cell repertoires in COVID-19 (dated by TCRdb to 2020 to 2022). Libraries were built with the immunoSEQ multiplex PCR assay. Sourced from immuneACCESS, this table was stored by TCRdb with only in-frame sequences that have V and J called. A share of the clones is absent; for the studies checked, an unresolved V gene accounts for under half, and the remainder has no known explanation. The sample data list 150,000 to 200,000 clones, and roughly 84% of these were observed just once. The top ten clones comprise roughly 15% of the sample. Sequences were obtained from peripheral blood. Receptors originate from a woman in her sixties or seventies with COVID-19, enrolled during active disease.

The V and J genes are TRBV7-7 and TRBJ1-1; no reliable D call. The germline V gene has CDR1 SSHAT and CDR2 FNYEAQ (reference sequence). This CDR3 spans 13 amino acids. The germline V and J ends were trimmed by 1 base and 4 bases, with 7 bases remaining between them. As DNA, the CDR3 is TGTGCCAGCAGCTTAGATCTGAGCACTGAAGCTTTCTTT. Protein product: CASSLDLSTEAFF.

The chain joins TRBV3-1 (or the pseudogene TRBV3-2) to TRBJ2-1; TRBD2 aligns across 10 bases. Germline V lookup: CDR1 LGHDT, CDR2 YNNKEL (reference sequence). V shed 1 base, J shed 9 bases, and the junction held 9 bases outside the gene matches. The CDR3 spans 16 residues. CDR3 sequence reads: CASSQAASGRGIEQFF. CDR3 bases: TGTGCCAGCAGCCAAGCGGCCAGCGGGAGGGGCATTGAGCAGTTCTTC.

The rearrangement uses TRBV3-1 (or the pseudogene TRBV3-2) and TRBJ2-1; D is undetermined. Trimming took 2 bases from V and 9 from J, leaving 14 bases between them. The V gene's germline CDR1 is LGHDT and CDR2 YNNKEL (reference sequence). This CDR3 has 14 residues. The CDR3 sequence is CASSQTTAESEQFF. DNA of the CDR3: TGTGCCAGCAGCCAAACGACGGCGGAAAGTGAGCAGTTCTTC.

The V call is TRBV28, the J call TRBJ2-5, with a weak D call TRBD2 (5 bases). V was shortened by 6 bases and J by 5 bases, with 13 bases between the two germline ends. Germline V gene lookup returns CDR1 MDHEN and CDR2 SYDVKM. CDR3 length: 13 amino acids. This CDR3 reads CASSNLAPETQYF. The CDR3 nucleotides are TGTGCCAGCAGCAACCTAGCTCCCGAGACCCAGTACTTC.

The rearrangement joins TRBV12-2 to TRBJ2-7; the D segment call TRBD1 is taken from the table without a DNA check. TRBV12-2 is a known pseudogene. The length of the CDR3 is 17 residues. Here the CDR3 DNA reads TGTGCAAGTCGCTTAGTTCCAGGGGGCCTTGGTTCCTACGAGCAGTACGTC. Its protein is CASRLVPGGLGSYEQYV.

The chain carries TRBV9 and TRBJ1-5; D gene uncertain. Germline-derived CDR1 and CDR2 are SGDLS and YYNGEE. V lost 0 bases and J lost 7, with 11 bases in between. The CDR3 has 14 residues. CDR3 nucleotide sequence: TGTGCCAGCAGCGTAGATGCAGACGGGCAGCCCCAGCATTTT. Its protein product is CASSVDADGQPQHF.

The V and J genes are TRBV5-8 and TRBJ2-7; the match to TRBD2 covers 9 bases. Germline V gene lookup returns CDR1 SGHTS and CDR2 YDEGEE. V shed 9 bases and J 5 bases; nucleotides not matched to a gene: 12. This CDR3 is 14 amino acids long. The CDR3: CATHRGRARDEQYF. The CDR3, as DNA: TGTGCCACCCACCGCGGGAGGGCCCGTGACGAGCAGTACTTC.

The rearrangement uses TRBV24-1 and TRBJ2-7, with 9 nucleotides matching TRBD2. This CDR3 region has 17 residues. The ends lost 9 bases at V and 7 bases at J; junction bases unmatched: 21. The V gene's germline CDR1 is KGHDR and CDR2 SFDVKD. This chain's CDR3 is CATQDNSAGGHLGEQYV. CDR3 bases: TGTGCCACCCAAGACAATTCGGCGGGGGGGCACCTCGGGGAGCAGTACGTC.

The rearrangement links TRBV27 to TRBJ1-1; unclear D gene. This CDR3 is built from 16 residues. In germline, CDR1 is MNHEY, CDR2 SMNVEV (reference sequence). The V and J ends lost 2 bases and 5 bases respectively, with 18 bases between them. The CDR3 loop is CASSLRTQHGRTEAFF. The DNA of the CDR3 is TGTGCCAGCAGTTTACGGACTCAACACGGGCGGACTGAAGCTTTCTTT.

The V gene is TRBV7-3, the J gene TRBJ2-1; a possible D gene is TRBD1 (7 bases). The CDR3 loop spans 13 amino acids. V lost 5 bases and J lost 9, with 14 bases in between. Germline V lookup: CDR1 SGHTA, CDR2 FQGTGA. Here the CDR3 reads CASSDRAGSEQFF. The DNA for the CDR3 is TGTGCCAGCAGCGACAGGGCCGGGAGTGAGCAGTTCTTC.

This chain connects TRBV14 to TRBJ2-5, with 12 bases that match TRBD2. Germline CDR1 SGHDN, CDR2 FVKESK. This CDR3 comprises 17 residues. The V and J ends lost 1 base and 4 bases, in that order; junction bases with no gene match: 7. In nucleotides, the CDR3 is TGTGCCAGCAGCCAAGGACTAGCGGGAGTTTTCTCAGAGACCCAGTACTTC. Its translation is CASSQGLAGVFSETQYF.

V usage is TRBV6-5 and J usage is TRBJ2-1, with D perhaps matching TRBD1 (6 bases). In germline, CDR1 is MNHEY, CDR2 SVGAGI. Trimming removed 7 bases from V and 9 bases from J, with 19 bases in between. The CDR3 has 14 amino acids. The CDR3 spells CASTPGWGQSEQFF. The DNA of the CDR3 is TGTGCCAGCACTCCTGGTTGGGGGCAAAGTGAGCAGTTCTTC.

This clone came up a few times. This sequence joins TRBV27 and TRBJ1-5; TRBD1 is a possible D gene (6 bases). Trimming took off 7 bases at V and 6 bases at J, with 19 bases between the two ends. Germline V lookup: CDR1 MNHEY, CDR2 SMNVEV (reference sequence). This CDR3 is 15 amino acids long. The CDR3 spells CASTSVGGGFQPQHF. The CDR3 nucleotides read TGTGCCAGCACCTCCGTTGGGGGGGGCTTTCAGCCCCAGCATTTT.

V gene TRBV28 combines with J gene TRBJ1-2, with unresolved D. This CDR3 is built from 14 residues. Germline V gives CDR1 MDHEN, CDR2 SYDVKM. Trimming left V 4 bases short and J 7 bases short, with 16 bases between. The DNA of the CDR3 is TGTGCCAGCAGTTCCCTCTCAAACAATGGTGGCTACACCTTC. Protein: CASSSLSNNGGYTF.

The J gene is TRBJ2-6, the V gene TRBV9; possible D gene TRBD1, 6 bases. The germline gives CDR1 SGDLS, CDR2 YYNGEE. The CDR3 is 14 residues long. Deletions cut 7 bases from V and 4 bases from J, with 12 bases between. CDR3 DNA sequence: TGTGCCAGCCACAGGGCCGAGGGGGCCAACGTCCTGACTTTC. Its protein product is CASHRAEGANVLTF. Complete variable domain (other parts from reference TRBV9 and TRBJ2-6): DSGVTQTPKHLITATGQRVTLRCSPRSGDLSVYWYQQSLDQGLQFLIQYYNGEERAKGNILERFSAQQFPDLHSELNLSSLELGDSALYFCASHRAEGANVLTFGAGSRLTVL.

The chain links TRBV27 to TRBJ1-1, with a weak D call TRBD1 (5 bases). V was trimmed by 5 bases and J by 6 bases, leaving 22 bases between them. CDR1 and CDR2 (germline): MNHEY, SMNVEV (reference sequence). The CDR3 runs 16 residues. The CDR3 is CASSPRGKVGKPEAFF. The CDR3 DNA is TGTGCCAGCAGTCCTCGGGGGAAAGTGGGTAAGCCTGAAGCTTTCTTT.

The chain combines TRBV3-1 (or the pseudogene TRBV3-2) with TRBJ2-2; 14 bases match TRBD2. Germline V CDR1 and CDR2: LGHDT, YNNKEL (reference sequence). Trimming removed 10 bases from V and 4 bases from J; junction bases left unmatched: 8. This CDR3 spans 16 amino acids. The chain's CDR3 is CATLSGTSGSTGELFF. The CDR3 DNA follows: TGTGCCACTCTTTCCGGGACTAGCGGGAGCACCGGGGAGCTGTTTTTT.